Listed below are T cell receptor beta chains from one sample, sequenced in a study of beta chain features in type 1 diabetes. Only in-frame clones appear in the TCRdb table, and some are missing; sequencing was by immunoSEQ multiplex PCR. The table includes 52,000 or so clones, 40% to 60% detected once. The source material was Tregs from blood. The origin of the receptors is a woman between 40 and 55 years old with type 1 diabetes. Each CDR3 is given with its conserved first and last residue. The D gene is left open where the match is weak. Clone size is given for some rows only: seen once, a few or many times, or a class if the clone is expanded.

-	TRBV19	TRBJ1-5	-	TGTGCCAGTAACGCGAACAATCAGCCCCAGCATTTT	CASNANNQPQHF
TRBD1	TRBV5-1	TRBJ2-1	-	TGCGCCAGCGGGGGCAGGGGGCAGAATGAGCAGTTCTTC	CASGGRGQNEQFF
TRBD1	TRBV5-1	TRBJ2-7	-	TGCGCCAGCAGCCCTGGACAGGCAAGCCACGAGCAGTACTTC	CASSPGQASHEQYF
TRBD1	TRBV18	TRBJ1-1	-	TGTGCCAGCTCTCCGGACAGGGGATTAACTGAAGCTTTCTTT	CASSPDRGLTEAFF
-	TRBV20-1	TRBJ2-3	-	TGCAGTGCTTTAACAGATACGCAGTATTTT	CSALTDTQYF
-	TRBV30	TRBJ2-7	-	TGTGCCTGGAGGGAGGTTGGCGAGCAGTACTTC	CAWREVGEQYF
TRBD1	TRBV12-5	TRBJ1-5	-	TGTGCTAGTGCCCTCACAGGGGCCTTAAATCAGCCCCAGCATTTT	CASALTGALNQPQHF
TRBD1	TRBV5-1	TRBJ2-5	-	TGCGCCAGCAGCTTGGACAGGGGAGAGGAGACCCAGTACTTC	CASSLDRGEETQYF
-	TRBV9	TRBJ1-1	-	TGTGCCAGCAGCGTAGACCAGGCTGAAGCTTTCTTT	CASSVDQAEAFF
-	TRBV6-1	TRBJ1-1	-	TGTGCCAGCAGACCCGGGACAACGAAAACTGAAGCTTTCTTT	CASRPGTTKTEAFF
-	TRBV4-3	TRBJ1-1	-	TGCGCCAGCAGCCAAGATTTAGGGACAAGTGTAAGACTCACTGAAGCTTTCTTT	CASSQDLGTSVRLTEAFF
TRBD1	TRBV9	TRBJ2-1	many	TGTGCCAGCAGCACCCAGACAGGGGAGAGGGAGCAGTTCTTC	CASSTQTGEREQFF
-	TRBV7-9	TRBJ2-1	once	TGTGCCAGATTCTCCAATTGGGGGGGGCTAGGTAATGAGCAGTTCTTC	CARFSNWGGLGNEQFF
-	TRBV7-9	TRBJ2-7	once	TGTGCCAGCAGCTCAGAGGTTGTGTCGCCCTACGAGCAGTACTTC	CASSSEVVSPYEQYF
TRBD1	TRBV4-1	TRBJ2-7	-	TGCGCCAGCAGCCAAGCGGCGGACAGGGGGCCCTACGAGCAGTACTTC	CASSQAADRGPYEQYF
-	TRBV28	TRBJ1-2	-	TGTGCCAGCAGCCAGACACTTTTAAACTATGGCTACACCTTC	CASSQTLLNYGYTF
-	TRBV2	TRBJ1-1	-	TGTGCCAGCAGACCGCTCTTATTTCTAGGGAACACTGAAGCTTTCTTT	CASRPLLFLGNTEAFF
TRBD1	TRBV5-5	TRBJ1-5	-	TGTGCCAGCAGCTTTGGGACAGGGGGAGTGGGTCAGCCCCAGCATTTT	CASSFGTGGVGQPQHF
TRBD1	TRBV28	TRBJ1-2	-	TGTGCCAGCAGTCCTTCGGACAGGGCCCTTTATGGCTACACCTTC	CASSPSDRALYGYTF
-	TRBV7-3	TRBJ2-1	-	TGTGCCAGCAGCTTAACGGGAGGGGGGTACAATGAGCAGTTCTTC	CASSLTGGGYNEQFF
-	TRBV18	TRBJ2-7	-	TGTGCCAGCTCACCACCGACCGGGACATACTCCTACGAGCAGTACTTC	CASSPPTGTYSYEQYF
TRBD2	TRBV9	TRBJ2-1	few	TGTGCCAGCAGCGTAAGCGGGGGACCCTACAATGAGCAGTTCTTC	CASSVSGGPYNEQFF
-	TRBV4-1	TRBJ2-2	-	TGCGCCAGCAGCCAAGAGGCAGGGAACACCGGGGAGCTGTTTTTT	CASSQEAGNTGELFF
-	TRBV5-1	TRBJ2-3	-	TGCGCCAGCACCACATCAGATACAGATACGCAGTATTTT	CASTTSDTDTQYF
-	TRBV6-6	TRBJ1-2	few	TGTGCCAGCAGTTTAGGTCAGGGGAACTATGGCTACACCTTC	CASSLGQGNYGYTF
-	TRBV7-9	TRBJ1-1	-	TGTGCCAGCAGCTTAGCGCGGGGGACTGAAGCTTTCTTT	CASSLARGTEAFF
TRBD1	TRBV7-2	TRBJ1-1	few	TGTGCCAGCAGCTCGGCGGACAGGGTCGGCGCTTTCTTT	CASSSADRVGAFF